The 32 T cell receptor beta chains below come from one sample, sequenced in a study of T-cell memory formation after mild COVID-19 (TCRdb year 2021). Receptor libraries were prepared by 5' RACE. The sequencer was an Illumina NovaSeq 6000. The public sequencing data were trimmed at Q25 with fastp and processed into clonotypes with MiXCR by TCRdb, which kept only in-frame beta chains. Rows are combined by CDR3 protein, so each entry shows the most common genes and DNA. Present in this sample are over 350,000 distinct CDR3 sequences, roughly a quarter of which were seen just once. Around 8.7% of the sample rests with the top ten. Source material: PBMCs or a T cell subset sorted from them (not recorded which). These receptors all stem from an adult woman who had mild COVID-19 (a few samples of this study predate the infection). The sample titles of this study are shuffled in the database, so cell type and time point are left out; the donor was told from shared clones.

This clonotype was counted between two and nine times. J is TRBJ2-2 and V is TRBV4-1; D remains unclear. The CDR3 covers 15 residues. Deletions cut 4 bases from V and 4 bases from J, with 13 bases between. Germline-derived CDR1 and CDR2 are MGHRA and YSYEKL. The CDR3 reads CASSLLTDGTGELFF. CDR3 DNA: TGCGCCAGCAGCCTCCTGACGGACGGCACCGGGGAGCTGTTTTTT.

The chain couples TRBV4-2 to TRBJ2-3; D remains ambiguous. Trimming cost V 0 bases and J 2 bases, with 12 bases left between them. The CDR3 loop spans 16 amino acids. Germline CDR1 is LGHNA and CDR2 is YNFKEQ. The CDR3 sequence: CASSQDRASPTDTQYF. The CDR3 DNA is TGTGCCAGCAGCCAAGACAGAGCCAGCCCCACAGATACGCAGTATTTT.

The chain has TRBV29-1 and TRBJ2-2; either TRBD1 or TRBD2 may fit D (5 bases each). CDR3 length: 13 residues. Deletions cut 4 bases from V and 5 bases from J, with 11 bases between. The germline CDR1 and CDR2 sequences are SQVTM and ANQGSEA. As DNA, the CDR3 is TGCAGCGTTGGGGACCGATTTACCGGGGAGCTGTTTTTT. Translating it yields CSVGDRFTGELFF.

This chain joins TRBV6-2 or TRBV6-3 and TRBJ2-5; D is ambiguous. Germline CDR1 and CDR2: MNHEY and SVGEGT. The V end was cut by 5 bases, the J end by 0 bases, with 7 bases between. The CDR3 consists of 13 residues. CDR3 residues: CASSKIHQETQYF. CDR3 DNA: TGTGCCAGCAGTAAAATCCACCAAGAGACCCAGTACTTC.

This clonotype appeared a few times. The chain employs TRBV18 and TRBJ2-1; D remains unclear. CDR1 is KGHSH, CDR2 LQKENI, per germline. V was shortened by 3 bases and J by 9 bases, with 12 bases between the two germline ends. The length of the CDR3 is 13 residues. The CDR3 region has the DNA TGTGCCAGCTCACCGACTGTCCGCGGTGAGCAGTTCTTC. It encodes CASSPTVRGEQFF.

The gene calls are TRBV27 and TRBJ2-3, with 7 bases fitting TRBD2. CDR1 and CDR2 (germline): MNHEY, SMNVEV (reference sequence). Trimming removed 8 bases from V and 5 bases from J; junction bases left unmatched: 10. The CDR3 covers 14 residues. The CDR3 nucleotides read TGTGCCAGCCGGAGGGAGGGAGCCGGAGATACGCAGTATTTT. Translating it yields CASRREGAGDTQYF.

This clonotype was observed a few times. This chain links TRBV7-9 with TRBJ1-6; perhaps TRBD1 as D (5 bases). The length of the CDR3 is 12 residues. V was shortened by 2 bases and J by 16 bases, with 12 bases between the two germline ends. The germline gives CDR1 SEHNR, CDR2 FQNEAQ (reference sequence). The CDR3 protein is CASSLMDTRLHF. DNA of the CDR3: TGTGCCAGCAGCTTAATGGACACCAGACTCCACTTT.

This clonotype has more than one count but fewer than ten. V and J are TRBV4-1 and TRBJ2-7; D ambiguous. Trimming took 2 bases from V and 3 from J, leaving 8 bases between them. This CDR3 has 13 residues. From germline, CDR1 is MGHRA and CDR2 YSYEKL. In DNA form, the CDR3 reads TGCGCCAGCAGCCAACTTATTAACTACGAGCAGTACTTC. It is translated as CASSQLINYEQYF.

The chain has TRBV29-1 and TRBJ2-7; 7 nucleotides align to TRBD1. V was clipped by 6 bases and J by 4 bases; unmatched bases: 3. Germline assignment: CDR1 SQVTM and CDR2 ANQGSEA. This CDR3 is 11 amino acids long. The CDR3 DNA follows: TGCAGCGTGAAGACAGGGTACGAGCAGTACTTC. Amino acids: CSVKTGYEQYF.

The chain uses TRBV12-3 or TRBV12-4 and TRBJ1-5, with D tentatively TRBD1 (6 bases). V lost 3 bases and J lost 5, with 14 bases in between. This CDR3 is 15 amino acids long. CDR3 coding DNA: TGTGCCAGCAGTTTGTGGGGGGCCCCAGATCAGCCCCAGCATTTT. Amino acids: CASSLWGAPDQPQHF.

The chain uses TRBV6-5 and TRBJ2-5; 9 positions match TRBD2. Germline V gives CDR1 MNHEY, CDR2 SVGAGI. Trimming cost V 2 bases and J 2 bases; bases outside gene matches: 3. This CDR3 has 15 amino acids. CDR3 bases: TGTGCCAGCAGTTACCCAGGACTAGCGCAAGAGACCCAGTACTTC. Protein product: CASSYPGLAQETQYF.

This clonotype has more than one count but fewer than ten. The J gene is TRBJ1-3, the V gene TRBV9; the D is unclear. Germline V gives CDR1 SGDLS, CDR2 YYNGEE. V was clipped by 6 bases and J by 4 bases, with 17 bases between them. There are 15 residues in the CDR3. In nucleotides, the CDR3 is TGTGCCAGCACCTTAGGCTTGGCTGTCGGAAACACCATATATTTT. It encodes CASTLGLAVGNTIYF.

This chain joins TRBV10-3 and TRBJ2-7; 10 bases are a match to TRBD1. V lost 0 bases and J lost 6; bases outside the gene matches: 11. Germline lookup yields CDR1 ENHRY and CDR2 SYGVKD. CDR3 length equals 17 residues. The CDR3 loop is CAISESSYRTGGIEQYF. The CDR3, as DNA: TGTGCCATCAGTGAGTCCTCTTACCGGACAGGGGGTATCGAGCAGTACTTC.

The chain couples TRBV9 to TRBJ2-7; 13 bases fit TRBD2. After removal of 4 bases from V and 4 bases from J, the junction contained 5 bases not matched to a gene. Germline V gene sequence: CDR1 SGDLS, CDR2 YYNGEE. CDR3 length: 15 residues. The CDR3 is CASSPRTSGRYEQYF. In nucleotides, the CDR3 is TGTGCCAGCAGCCCCCGGACTAGCGGGAGATACGAGCAGTACTTC.

This clonotype was counted only a few times. The V call is TRBV5-6, the J call TRBJ2-5; D gene uncertain. The V gene lost 4 bases and the J gene lost 2 bases, with 12 bases spanning the gap. The CDR3 runs to 14 residues. In germline, CDR1 is SGHDT, CDR2 YYEEEE. The CDR3 loop is CASSALGWQETQYF. The DNA of the CDR3 is TGTGCCAGCAGCGCACTCGGCTGGCAAGAGACCCAGTACTTC.

In its sample, this clonotype was seen a few times. The rearrangement joins TRBV27 to TRBJ2-1; 10 positions agree with TRBD2. V shed 3 bases and J 2 bases; nucleotides not matched to a gene: 4. CDR1 and CDR2 from the germline V gene are MNHEY and SMNVEV (reference sequence). The CDR3 sequence is 16 residues long. CDR3 nucleotides: TGTGCCAGCAGTTTTATAGCGGGGGGTACCTACAATGAGCAGTTCTTC. Translation: CASSFIAGGTYNEQFF.

This clonotype appeared a few times. CDR3 nucleotide sequence: TGTGCCAGCTCACCAGGGCAAGACACTGAAGCTTTCTTT. Its translation: CASSPGQDTEAFF. The V gene is TRBV18, the J gene TRBJ1-1, with D uncertain. Trimming left V 2 bases short and J 3 bases short, with 7 bases between. Germline V gives CDR1 KGHSH, CDR2 LQKENI. The CDR3 is 13 residues long.

This clonotype was found a few times. V usage is TRBV10-3 and J usage is TRBJ1-1, with no clear D. V was clipped by 7 bases and J by 0 bases, with 12 bases between them. The CDR3 length is 14 residues. The V gene's germline CDR1 is ENHRY and CDR2 SYGVKD. The CDR3 bases are TGTGCCATCACAGGAGACACGATGAACACTGAAGCTTTCTTT. This translates into CAITGDTMNTEAFF.

V usage is TRBV6-5 and J usage is TRBJ2-2; D ambiguous. Germline assignment: CDR1 MNHEY and CDR2 SVGAGI. The CDR3 runs 13 residues. The V end was cut by 3 bases, the J end by 6 bases, with 8 bases between. Here the CDR3 reads CASSYHPAGELFF. The CDR3 DNA sequence: TGTGCCAGCAGTTATCATCCGGCCGGGGAGCTGTTTTTT.

This clonotype was counted a few times. This chain uses TRBV24-1 with TRBJ1-2; tentatively, D is TRBD1 (5 bases). This CDR3 has 15 amino acids. CDR1 is KGHDR and CDR2 is SFDVKD in the germline V gene. V was clipped by 0 bases and J by 3 bases, with 10 bases between them. This CDR3 reads CATSDLQEGHYGYTF. The CDR3 region has the DNA TGTGCCACCAGTGATTTGCAAGAGGGACACTATGGCTACACCTTC.

The DNA for the CDR3 is TGTGCCAGTAGTATACCGAAGACTAGCGGGAGTCCCGGGGAGCTGTTTTTT. The encoded protein is CASSIPKTSGSPGELFF. The V and J genes are TRBV19 and TRBJ2-2; 12 bases map to TRBD2. Unmatched junction bases numbered 7, after V lost 2 bases and J lost 6 bases. This CDR3 has 17 amino acids. The germline gives CDR1 LNHDA, CDR2 SQIVND (reference sequence).

The CDR3 nucleotides are TGCAGCGTATTGACAGGGGCCGGGCACCTCCACTTT. Protein: CSVLTGAGHLHF. The rearrangement uses TRBV29-1 and TRBJ1-6, with 8 nucleotides matching TRBD1. This CDR3 has 12 residues. Germline V gives CDR1 SQVTM, CDR2 ANQGSEA. V lost 6 bases, J lost 15 bases, and 10 bases stayed unmatched.

This sequence joins TRBV7-9 and TRBJ2-6; D ambiguous. Trimming cost V 1 base and J 0 bases, with 10 bases left between them. The CDR3 consists of 17 residues. Germline loops: CDR1 SEHNR, CDR2 FQNEAQ (reference sequence). The CDR3 loop reads CASSLGRVNSGANVLTF. The CDR3 DNA is TGTGCCAGCAGCTTAGGGCGTGTCAACTCTGGGGCCAACGTCCTGACTTTC.

This rearrangement joins TRBV29-1 to TRBJ1-1; possibly TRBD1 for D (5 bases). Per the germline V gene, CDR1 is SQVTM and CDR2 is ANQGSEA. The CDR3 runs 14 residues. Trimming left V 4 bases short and J 6 bases short, with 18 bases between. The CDR3 loop is CSVATGTAGAEAFF. CDR3 DNA sequence: TGCAGCGTTGCAACCGGGACGGCGGGGGCTGAAGCTTTCTTT.

This chain links TRBV7-9 with TRBJ2-1; D is unresolved. This CDR3 contains 14 residues. CDR1 is SEHNR, CDR2 FQNEAQ, per germline (reference sequence). V lost 7 bases to trimming and J lost 5 bases, with 15 bases between them. The CDR3 coding sequence is TGTGCCAGCAAACCACTGGACCGCAACAATGAGCAGTTCTTC. This sequence encodes CASKPLDRNNEQFF.

This clonotype was detected ten times or more. The chain is built from TRBV3-1 and TRBJ2-1; D not resolved. The germline V and J ends were trimmed by 1 base and 4 bases, with 2 bases remaining between them. Germline V gives CDR1 LGHDT, CDR2 YNNKEL (reference sequence). CDR3 length: 12 residues. CDR3 nucleotide sequence: TGTGCCAGCAGCCAAGGGTACAATGAGCAGTTCTTC. Protein sequence: CASSQGYNEQFF.

This clonotype was seen more than once but under ten times. The chain carries TRBV7-9 and TRBJ2-7, with D unresolved. Germline V gene sequence: CDR1 SEHNR, CDR2 FQNEAQ (reference sequence). V lost 4 bases, J lost 0 bases, and 7 bases lay in between. CDR3 size: 13 residues. CDR3 loop: CASSSAYSYEQYF. The CDR3 DNA reads TGTGCCAGCAGCTCAGCTTACTCCTACGAGCAGTACTTC.

This clonotype has only a few counts. This rearrangement joins TRBV5-1 to TRBJ2-3, with 9 bases aligning to TRBD2. The CDR3 has 16 residues. Germline values: CDR1 SGHRS, CDR2 YFSETQ. Unmatched junction bases numbered 8, after V lost 4 bases and J lost 2 bases. The CDR3: CASSDGASGDTDTQYF. The CDR3 coding sequence is TGCGCCAGCAGCGATGGGGCTAGCGGGGACACAGATACGCAGTATTTT.

By share, this clonotype ranks as medium-sized. The genes are TRBV7-2 and TRBJ1-3, with D hard to call. This CDR3 has 15 residues. Germline CDR1 reads SGHTA; CDR2 reads FQGNSA. The germline V and J ends were trimmed by 2 bases and 0 bases, with 8 bases remaining between them. CDR3 in amino acids: CASSLSGTSGNTIYF. For the CDR3, the DNA is TGTGCCAGCAGCTTATCAGGCACCTCTGGAAACACCATATATTTT.

The V and J genes are TRBV10-2 and TRBJ1-2; 9 bases align to TRBD1. CDR1 WSHSY and CDR2 SAAADI come from the germline V gene. This CDR3 has 15 amino acids. V shed 5 bases, J shed 8 bases, and the junction held 12 bases outside the gene matches. DNA for the CDR3: TGCGCCAGCAGTACCAAAATACAGGGGGCGGAAGGCTACACCTTC. This encodes CASSTKIQGAEGYTF.

Only a few counts were recorded for this clonotype. The chain has TRBV6-5 and TRBJ2-3; D might be TRBD2 (6 bases). In germline, CDR1 is MNHEY, CDR2 SVGAGI. V lost 5 bases, J lost 6 bases, and 21 bases lay in between. The CDR3 contains 16 residues. CDR3 sequence (DNA): TGTGCCAGCAGTGACCAGACTAGGGAGCCAGTGGATACGCAGTATTTT. It translates to CASSDQTREPVDTQYF.

This clonotype has more than one count but fewer than ten. V gene TRBV7-9 combines with J gene TRBJ1-2; perhaps TRBD1 as D (5 bases). This CDR3 spans 13 amino acids. The V gene lost 8 bases and the J gene lost 2 bases, with 12 bases spanning the gap. Germline values: CDR1 SEHNR, CDR2 FQNEAQ (reference sequence). The CDR3 bases are TGTGCCAGCGATAAACAGGCAAACTATGGCTACACCTTC. It translates to CASDKQANYGYTF.